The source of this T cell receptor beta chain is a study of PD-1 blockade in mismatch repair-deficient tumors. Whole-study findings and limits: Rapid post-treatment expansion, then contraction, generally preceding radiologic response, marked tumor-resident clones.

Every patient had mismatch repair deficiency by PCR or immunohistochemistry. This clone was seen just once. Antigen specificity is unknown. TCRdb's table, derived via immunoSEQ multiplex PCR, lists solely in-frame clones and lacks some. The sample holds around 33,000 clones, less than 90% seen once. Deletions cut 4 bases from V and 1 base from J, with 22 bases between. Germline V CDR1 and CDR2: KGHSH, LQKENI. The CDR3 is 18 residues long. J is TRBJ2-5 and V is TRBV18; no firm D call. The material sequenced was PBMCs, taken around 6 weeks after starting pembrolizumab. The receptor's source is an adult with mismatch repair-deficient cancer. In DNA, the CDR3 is TGTGCCAGCTCACTCCGAGCCGTAAGATCCCCACCCCAAGAGACCCAGTACTTC. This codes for CASSLRAVRSPPQETQYF.